These 29 T cell receptor beta chains were all obtained from the same sample, sequenced in a study of blood T cells in healthy people across ages. Using a J-beta primer mix together with a sample-barcoded 5' primer, a second PCR was run for roughly 6 to 11 cycles. TCRdb reanalysed the 5' RACE reads using MiXCR and keeps one entry per CDR3 protein. Of 590,000 or so distinct CDR3 sequences in the sample, approximately 30% are singletons; the top ten hold approximately 14%. Sequencing was performed on blood. Receptors originate from a woman of 80 years or more in good health.

The rearrangement links TRBV6-6 to TRBJ2-3; 8 bases are shared with TRBD1. Germline CDR1 and CDR2: MNHNY and SVGAGI (reference sequence). With 4 bases clipped from V and 3 bases from J, the junction kept 6 bases outside the gene matches. The CDR3 contains 15 residues. The CDR3 is CASSSVGQGTDTQYF. The CDR3 DNA sequence: TGTGCCAGCAGTTCCGTCGGACAGGGAACAGATACGCAGTATTTT.

This clonotype was detected only a few times. This chain uses TRBV18 with TRBJ2-7; D possibly matches TRBD1 or TRBD2 (5 bases each). With 4 bases removed from V and 2 bases from J, the gap between germline ends came to 9 bases. This CDR3 is built from 13 residues. Germline V gene lookup returns CDR1 KGHSH and CDR2 LQKENI. CDR3 in DNA: TGTGCCAGCTCACGAGGGGCAGCCTACGAGCAGTACTTC. Translation gives CASSRGAAYEQYF. Together with reference TRBV18 and TRBJ2-7, the CDR3 gives the full variable domain: NAGVMQNPRHLVRRRGQEARLRCSPMKGHSHVYWYRQLPEEGLKFMVYLQKENIIDESGMPKERFSAEFPKEGPSILRIQQVVRGDSAAYFCASSRGAAYEQYFGPGTRLTVT.

This clonotype was detected ten times or more. The chain links TRBV4-2 to TRBJ2-5, with TRBD2 identical over 11 bases. CDR1 and CDR2 (germline): LGHNA, YNFKEQ. The CDR3 is 16 amino acids. The J segment lost 6 bases and the V segment lost 0 bases, leaving 6 bases of the junction unmatched. CDR3 DNA sequence: TGTGCCAGCAGCCAAGATGCGACTAGCGGGGCAAAGACCCAGTACTTC. This codes for CASSQDATSGAKTQYF.

There are many counts of this clonotype. The rearrangement uses TRBV5-1 and TRBJ1-4; D possibly corresponds to TRBD1 (6 bases). The CDR3 extends over 16 amino acids. CDR1 is SGHRS and CDR2 is YFSETQ in the germline V gene. V lost 4 bases and J lost 0, with 13 bases in between. This CDR3 is CASSRGDITTNEKLFF. The CDR3, as DNA: TGCGCCAGCAGCCGAGGGGACATTACAACTAATGAAAAACTGTTTTTT.

Details on this clonotype: A much bigger clone sits one base away, suggesting this may be a read error. The chain couples TRBV12-3 or TRBV12-4 to TRBJ1-2; D is unclear. V lost 3 bases and J lost 0, with 5 bases in between. The CDR3 is made up of 13 amino acids. DNA for the CDR3: TGTGCCAGCAGTTTGCCGACTAACTATGGCTACACCTTC. It specifies CASSLPTNYGYTF.

The V gene is TRBV5-1, the J gene TRBJ2-5, with no clear D. Trimming stripped 0 bases from V and 2 bases from J, with 8 bases between. CDR3 length: 14 amino acids. Germline V lookup: CDR1 SGHRS, CDR2 YFSETQ. The CDR3 loop reads CASSLALAQETQYF. CDR3 DNA sequence: TGCGCCAGCAGCTTGGCCTTAGCACAAGAGACCCAGTACTTC.

The chain carries TRBV20-1 and TRBJ2-5; D call uncertain. The CDR3 extends over 15 amino acids. With 0 bases removed from V and 4 bases from J, the gap between germline ends came to 15 bases. CDR1 is DFQATT and CDR2 is SNEGSKA in the germline V gene (reference sequence). The CDR3 sequence: CSARDPRDAGETQYF. The CDR3 DNA follows: TGCAGTGCTAGAGACCCCCGCGATGCTGGAGAGACCCAGTACTTC.

This clonotype was seen repeatedly, ten times or more. The rearrangement links TRBV5-4 to TRBJ2-5; D is perhaps TRBD2 (6 bases). The germline V and J ends were trimmed by 5 bases and 4 bases, with 12 bases remaining between them. The CDR3 has 13 amino acids. Germline V gene data show CDR1 as SGHNT and CDR2 as YYREEE (reference sequence). The CDR3 DNA reads as TGTGCCAGCAGTCGACTAGGATCAGAGACCCAGTACTTC. It translates to CASSRLGSETQYF.

The chain has TRBV20-1 and TRBJ1-1; a weak D match, TRBD1 (5 bases). Deletions cut 5 bases from V and 1 base from J, with 11 bases between. This CDR3 has 13 amino acids. The germline gives CDR1 DFQATT, CDR2 SNEGSKA (reference sequence). CDR3 in amino acids: CSAAGTANTEAFF. The CDR3 bases are TGCAGTGCTGCCGGGACTGCGAACACTGAAGCTTTCTTT.

The genes are TRBV7-2 and TRBJ2-3, with 12 bases identical to TRBD2. Germline values: CDR1 SGHTA, CDR2 FQGNSA. This CDR3 comprises 17 residues. V lost 5 bases to trimming and J lost 1 base; unmatched junction nucleotides: 7. The CDR3 DNA is TGTGCCAGCAGCACGCTAGCGGGGGGGCTGGGCACAGATACGCAGTATTTT. This gives the protein CASSTLAGGLGTDTQYF.

This clonotype was seen more than once but under ten times. One base away lies a much larger clone, so this may be a sequencing read error. The gene calls are TRBV5-1 and TRBJ2-1, with 8 bases lining up with TRBD2. The CDR3 loop spans 17 amino acids. The germline CDR1 and CDR2 sequences are SGHRS and YFSETQ. After removal of 0 bases from V and 0 bases from J, the junction contained 5 bases not matched to a gene. As DNA, the CDR3 is TGCGCCAGCAGCTTGGAGAGCGGGGGTTCCTCCTACAATGAGCAGTTCTTC. Its translation: CASSLESGGSSYNEQFF.

This clonotype was seen at least ten times. The chain couples TRBV6-2 or TRBV6-3 to TRBJ2-1, with 7 bases identical to TRBD1. The germline V gene has CDR1 MNHEY and CDR2 SVGEGT. CDR3 size: 13 residues. Germline trimming cut 7 bases from V and 9 bases from J; bases unmatched to any gene: 9. The CDR3 here is CASKKQGSGEQFF. CDR3 nucleotides: TGTGCCAGCAAGAAACAGGGGTCGGGTGAGCAGTTCTTC.

V is TRBV30 and J is TRBJ1-6; D possibly corresponds to TRBD1 (6 bases). From germline, CDR1 is GTSNPN and CDR2 SVGIG (reference sequence). This CDR3 is built from 13 residues. Trimming cost V 3 bases and J 6 bases, with 9 bases left between them. As DNA, the CDR3 is TGTGCCTGGAGCCAGGGGACTAATTCACCCCTCCACTTT. This sequence encodes CAWSQGTNSPLHF.

In its sample, this clonotype was seen many times. This chain joins TRBV11-2 and TRBJ1-2, with D perhaps TRBD1 (6 bases). The V gene's germline CDR1 is SGHAT and CDR2 FQNNGV. Trimming took 1 base from V and 12 from J, leaving 9 bases between them. This CDR3 region has 11 residues. CDR3 sequence reads: CASSLGQVHTF. The CDR3 DNA reads TGTGCCAGCAGCTTAGGACAGGTGCACACCTTC.

On this clonotype: A much larger clone differs by one base, so this may be a read error. This chain links TRBV10-3 with TRBJ1-2; 9 nucleotides agree with TRBD1. The trim removed 2 bases at V and 8 bases at J, leaving 9 bases unmatched. This CDR3 spans 15 amino acids. The V gene's germline CDR1 is ENHRY and CDR2 SYGVKD. Here the CDR3 reads CAISETGTGFAGYTF. The CDR3 DNA reads TGTGCCATCAGTGAGACCGGGACAGGGTTTGCGGGCTACACCTTC.

The V gene is TRBV5-1, the J gene TRBJ2-3; D possibly corresponds to TRBD1 (5 bases). This CDR3 contains 14 residues. Trimming cost V 6 bases and J 5 bases, with 16 bases left between them. In germline, CDR1 is SGHRS, CDR2 YFSETQ. CDR3 residues: CASTPMGQVDTQYF. Written as DNA, the CDR3 is TGCGCCAGCACCCCGATGGGGCAAGTAGATACGCAGTATTTT.

With respect to this clonotype: It may be a read error: a sequence one base away is much more abundant. The V call is TRBV10-3, the J call TRBJ2-5; D tentatively fits TRBD1 or TRBD2 (6 bases each). Looked up from germline, CDR1 is ENHRY and CDR2 is SYGVKD. The CDR3 totals 13 residues. V lost 7 bases to trimming and J lost 11 bases, with 20 bases between them. The CDR3: CAIMGGAGDEQYF. The CDR3, as DNA: TGTGCCATCATGGGGGGCGCAGGGGATGAGCAGTACTTC.

In the case of this clonotype: Being one base from a much bigger clone, this may be a read error. This sequence joins TRBV7-2 and TRBJ2-5; D unresolved. Germline lookup yields CDR1 SGHTA and CDR2 FQGNSA. Trimming pared 1 base from V and 0 bases from J, leaving 12 bases between. This CDR3 has 16 amino acids. CDR3: CASSLGRARYQETQYF. As DNA, the CDR3 is TGTGCCAGCAGCTTAGGGCGAGCGAGGTACCAAGAGACCCAGTACTTC. Complete variable domain (other parts from reference TRBV7-2 and TRBJ2-5): GAGVSQSPSNKVTEKGKDVELRCDPISGHTALYWYRQSLGQGLEFLIYFQGNSAPDKSGLPSDRFSAERTGGSVSTLTIQRTQQEDSAVYLCASSLGRARYQETQYFGPGTRLLVL.

This clonotype was seen many times. This chain links TRBV2 with TRBJ1-2; D is unclear. The germline V gene encodes CDR1 SNHLY and CDR2 FYNNEI. The CDR3 loop spans 16 amino acids. Deletions cut 0 bases from V and 3 bases from J, with 14 bases between. The CDR3: CASSEALRRGDYGYTF. The CDR3 coding sequence is TGTGCCAGCAGTGAAGCGCTTCGTAGAGGCGACTATGGCTACACCTTC.

For this clonotype: The junction does not match germline at one end; this may be a read error. The rearrangement uses TRBV28 and TRBJ1-2; D perhaps matches TRBD1 (5 bases). The CDR3 covers 12 residues. CDR1 MDHEN and CDR2 SYDVKM come from the germline V gene. The CDR3 here is CVSSRDDYGYTF. The CDR3 nucleotides are TGTGTCAGCAGCCGGGACGACTATGGCTACACCTTC.

This clonotype was detected ten times or more. The rearrangement joins TRBV30 to TRBJ1-5; D call uncertain. Germline-derived CDR1 and CDR2 are GTSNPN and SVGIG (reference sequence). Trimming took 0 bases from V and 9 from J, leaving 21 bases between them. The CDR3 length is 16 residues. The CDR3 DNA reads as TGTGCCTGGAGTGTCCCTGGTGTTACACACGGAAGGCCCCAGCATTTT. Protein sequence: CAWSVPGVTHGRPQHF. The full variable domain, rest sourced from reference TRBV30 and TRBJ1-5, is SQTIHQWPATLVQPVGSPLSLECTVEGTSNPNLYWYRQAAGRGLQLLFYSVGIGQISSEVPQNLSASRPQDRQFILSSKKLLLSDSGFYLCAWSVPGVTHGRPQHFGDGTRLSIL.

Notes on this clonotype: This may be a read error: a much more frequent sequence differs by one nucleotide. This chain links TRBV6-2 or TRBV6-3 with TRBJ2-5; D remains ambiguous. TRBJ2-1 explains the end of the DNA better; the J call may be wrong. The CDR3 sequence is 12 residues long. The germline V gene encodes CDR1 MNHEY and CDR2 SVGEGT. The CDR3 DNA follows: TGTGCCAGCAGCTACTTGATGGAGACCCAGTTCTTC. Amino acids: CASSYLMETQFF.

This clonotype has ten or more counts. The chain employs TRBV7-2 and TRBJ1-4; 8 bases are a match to TRBD1. The germline CDR1 and CDR2 sequences are SGHTA and FQGNSA. The CDR3 covers 15 residues. V trimming: 3 bases; J trimming: 1 base; junction bases outside the gene matches: 1. CDR3 bases: TGTGCCAGCAGCTTCGACAGGGGAACTAATGAAAAACTGTTTTTT. Amino acids: CASSFDRGTNEKLFF.

The chain has TRBV12-3 or TRBV12-4 and TRBJ1-2; 9 nucleotides align to TRBD1. This CDR3 has 16 residues. V shed 1 base and J 4 bases; nucleotides not matched to a gene: 7. CDR3 DNA: TGTGCCAGCAGTTTAGGGACAGGGGTTAGGAGCTATGGCTACACCTTC. Translating it yields CASSLGTGVRSYGYTF.

The chain links TRBV20-1 to TRBJ2-7; D ambiguous. Deletions cut 5 bases from V and 2 bases from J, with 19 bases between. This CDR3 contains 15 residues. Per germline, CDR1 DFQATT and CDR2 SNEGSKA (reference sequence). CDR3 in DNA: TGCAGTGCTCACCCTCCCGTACGAGGTCCCTACGAGCAGTACTTC. This gives the protein CSAHPPVRGPYEQYF.

This clonotype was detected a few times. This chain uses TRBV12-3 or TRBV12-4 with TRBJ2-1; TRBD2 agrees at 8 bases. The end of the DNA aligns better with TRBJ2-7, so the J call may be wrong. CDR3 length equals 15 residues. CDR3 sequence (DNA): TGTGCCAGCAGATTGAGCGGGGGCCTCTACAATGAGCAGTACTTC. This sequence encodes CASRLSGGLYNEQYF.

This clonotype was observed at least ten times. The chain's CDR3 is CAIGGNREGKQYF. CDR3 nucleotide sequence: TGTGCCATCGGCGGGAACAGGGAGGGCAAGCAGTACTTC. The J gene is TRBJ2-7, the V gene TRBV10-3, with D possibly TRBD2 on 7 matching bases. The V end was cut by 8 bases, the J end by 8 bases, with 19 bases between. CDR3 length: 13 residues. Germline lookup yields CDR1 ENHRY and CDR2 SYGVKD.

This clonotype was seen a single time. An end of the junction differs from the germline gene, which may be a read error. The chain recombines TRBV3-1 with TRBJ1-2; 7 nucleotides agree with TRBD1. The germline V gene has CDR1 LGHDT and CDR2 YNNKEL (reference sequence). The CDR3 contains 15 residues. In nucleotides, the CDR3 is TGTGCCAGCAGCCAGATGGCCACAGGGGCCTATGGCCACACCTTC. Its protein is CASSQMATGAYGHTF. Variable domain in full (rest from reference TRBV3-1 and TRBJ1-2): DTAVSQTPKYLVTQMGNDKSIKCEQNLGHDTMYWYKQDSKKFLKIMFSYNNKELIINETVPNRFSPKSPDKAHLNLHINSLELGDSAVYFCASSQMATGAYGHTFGSGTRLTVV.

CDR3 in amino acids: CASSYSSTVYNEQYF. DNA for the CDR3: TGTGCCAGCAGTTACTCGTCGACAGTATACAATGAGCAGTACTTC. This chain joins TRBV6-2 or TRBV6-3 and TRBJ2-5, with D perhaps TRBD1 (5 bases). The CDR3 sequence is 15 residues long. Germline values: CDR1 MNHEY, CDR2 SVGEGT. Trimming removed 0 bases at V and 11 bases at J, with 19 bases between.